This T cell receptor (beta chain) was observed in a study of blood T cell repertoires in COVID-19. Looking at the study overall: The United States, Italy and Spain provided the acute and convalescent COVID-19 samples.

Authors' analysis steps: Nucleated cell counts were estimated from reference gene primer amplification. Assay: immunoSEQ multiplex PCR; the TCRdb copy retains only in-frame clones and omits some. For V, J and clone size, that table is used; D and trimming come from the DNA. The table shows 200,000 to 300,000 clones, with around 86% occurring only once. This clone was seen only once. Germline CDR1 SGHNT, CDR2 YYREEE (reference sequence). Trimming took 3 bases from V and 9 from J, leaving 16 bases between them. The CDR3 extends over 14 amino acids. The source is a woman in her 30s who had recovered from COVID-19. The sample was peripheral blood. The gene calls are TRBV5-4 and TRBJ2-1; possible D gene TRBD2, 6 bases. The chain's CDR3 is CASSSAGGPVEQFF. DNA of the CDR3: TGTGCCAGCAGCTCCGCCGGAGGGCCGGTTGAGCAGTTCTTC.